Below, 19 T cell receptor beta chains from the same sample are listed, as sequenced in a study of neurological immune-mediated disorders. TCRdb analysed the 5' RACE reads with MiXCR anew, one entry per CDR3 protein. Seen here are about 120,000 distinct CDR3 sequences, about 3.4% observed once, and the top ten hold roughly 1.3%. The material sequenced was PBMCs. The receptors were gathered from a woman younger than 45 with multiple sclerosis.

This clonotype appeared a single time. The V call is TRBV18, the J call TRBJ1-2, with TRBD1 matching over 7 bases. Trimming cost V 3 bases and J 3 bases; bases outside gene matches: 13. CDR1 and CDR2 (germline): KGHSH, LQKENI. This CDR3 region has 17 residues. The CDR3 DNA is TGTGCCAGCTCACCGGGAAGGACAGGCCAAGGGGACTATGGCTACACCTTC. Amino acid sequence: CASSPGRTGQGDYGYTF.

The sample holds a few counts of this clonotype. The V call is TRBV25-1, the J call TRBJ2-7; 7 nucleotides agree with TRBD2. V was clipped by 3 bases and J by 4 bases; unmatched bases: 0. Germline CDR1 is MGHDK and CDR2 is SYGVNS. The CDR3 loop spans 12 amino acids. The CDR3 reads CASSEGGYEQYF. The CDR3 DNA is TGTGCCAGCAGTGAGGGAGGGTACGAGCAGTACTTC.

Details on this clonotype: This may arise from a read error, as a much more abundant clone is one base away. V is TRBV29-1 and J is TRBJ1-1; unclear D gene. The V gene's germline CDR1 is SQVTM and CDR2 ANQGSEA. The CDR3 has 11 residues. The ends were cut back, 3 bases at V and 3 bases at J, with 5 bases in the middle. The CDR3 loop is CSVEVYTEAFF. DNA of the CDR3: TGCAGCGTTGAGGTTTACACTGAAGCTTTCTTT.

This clonotype showed up many times. The CDR3 is CSALRGPGLDTQYF. The CDR3, as DNA: TGCAGTGCCCTCCGCGGCCCCGGTCTGGATACGCAGTATTTT. The J gene is TRBJ2-3, the V gene TRBV20-1, with D unresolved. V lost 6 bases and J 6 bases, leaving 19 bases between the germline ends. The CDR3 is 14 residues long. Germline CDR1 and CDR2: DFQATT and SNEGSKA (reference sequence).

This clonotype was counted many times. CDR3 sequence reads: CASSLANQGAFIKGYTF. The CDR3 DNA sequence: TGTGCCAGCAGCTTGGCCAACCAGGGGGCGTTTATAAAGGGCTACACCTTC. The chain combines TRBV5-8 with TRBJ1-2; 8 bases are a match to TRBD1. The germline CDR1 and CDR2 sequences are SGHTS and YDEGEE. The CDR3 covers 17 residues. With V trimmed by 0 bases and J by 8 bases, 15 bases remained unmatched.

This clonotype was seen many times. The V call is TRBV20-1, the J call TRBJ2-5; D call uncertain. The germline CDR1 and CDR2 sequences are DFQATT and SNEGSKA (reference sequence). With 7 bases removed from V and 2 bases from J, the gap between germline ends came to 8 bases. The CDR3 has 11 residues. CDR3 coding DNA: TGCAGTGTGTGGGGTCAAGAGACCCAGTACTTC. This gives the protein CSVWGQETQYF.

This clonotype was seen at least ten times. The CDR3 DNA is TGTGCCAGCAGACTTAGCGGGTACGAGCAGTACTTC. It translates to CASRLSGYEQYF. The rearrangement uses TRBV12-3 or TRBV12-4 and TRBJ2-7, with TRBD2 matching 7 bases. V lost 6 bases, J lost 4 bases, and 3 bases stayed unmatched. This CDR3 has 12 amino acids.

In this sample, this clonotype turned up many times. The V and J genes are TRBV9 and TRBJ1-2, with D perhaps matching TRBD1 (6 bases). The CDR3 covers 14 residues. V was cut by 4 bases and J by 8 bases, with 18 bases left in between. CDR1 is SGDLS and CDR2 is YYNGEE in the germline V gene. DNA for the CDR3: TGTGCCAGCAGCAAAGGTGGACAGATAGGCGGCTACACCTTC. Its translation: CASSKGGQIGGYTF.

This clonotype has at least ten counts. The chain has TRBV20-1 and TRBJ2-2, with D possibly being TRBD2 (5 bases). Trimming cost V 4 bases and J 6 bases, with 12 bases left between them. This CDR3 spans 13 amino acids. In germline, CDR1 is DFQATT, CDR2 SNEGSKA (reference sequence). For the CDR3, the DNA is TGCAGTGCTATCGGGAAGGTGCCCGGGGAGCTGTTTTTT. Amino acids: CSAIGKVPGELFF.

This clonotype was recorded at least ten times. This sequence joins TRBV10-3 and TRBJ2-7; D gene uncertain. Trimming cost V 3 bases and J 0 bases, with 12 bases left between them. CDR1 is ENHRY, CDR2 SYGVKD, per germline. The CDR3 is 15 residues long. CDR3 residues: CAISEGQIDSYEQYF. The CDR3 DNA follows: TGTGCCATCAGTGAAGGGCAGATCGACTCCTACGAGCAGTACTTC.

In this sample, this clonotype turned up many times. The chain joins TRBV7-6 to TRBJ2-7; tentatively, D is TRBD1 or TRBD2 (6 bases each). The CDR3 length is 16 residues. CDR1 is SGHVS, CDR2 FNYEAQ, per germline. Trimming stripped 0 bases from V and 6 bases from J, with 18 bases between. In nucleotides, the CDR3 is TGTGCCAGCAGCTTAGCGGGGGGCCCTCCTTTGGCCGAGCAGTACTTC. Its protein product is CASSLAGGPPLAEQYF.

This chain joins TRBV11-2 and TRBJ1-1; the D is unclear. CDR3 length: 14 amino acids. The ends were cut back, 2 bases at V and 7 bases at J, with 14 bases in the middle. The germline V gene encodes CDR1 SGHAT and CDR2 FQNNGV. CDR3 bases: TGTGCCAGCAGCTTAAAGGCCGGGAAGGGTGAAGCTTTCTTT. Its protein product is CASSLKAGKGEAFF.

This clonotype was observed many times. This sequence joins TRBV29-1 and TRBJ2-7; either TRBD1 or TRBD2 may fit D (6 bases each). V dropped 5 bases and J dropped 0 bases, with 11 bases sitting between them. The germline gives CDR1 SQVTM, CDR2 ANQGSEA. This CDR3 has 13 residues. The CDR3 here is CSVRGTNSYEQYF. CDR3 in DNA: TGCAGCGTTCGGGGGACAAACTCCTACGAGCAGTACTTC.

This clonotype was seen only a few times. The chain employs TRBV5-6 and TRBJ1-2; a possible D gene is TRBD1 (5 bases). The CDR3 has 19 residues. Germline loops: CDR1 SGHDT, CDR2 YYEEEE. V lost 1 base, J lost 1 base, and 23 bases lay in between. DNA of the CDR3: TGTGCCAGCAGCTTGCCCTCGCACAGGACCTCTGGGGATAACTATGGCTACACCTTC. It yields the protein CASSLPSHRTSGDNYGYTF. The full variable domain, with the rest looked up from reference TRBV5-6 and TRBJ1-2, is DAGVTQSPTHLIKTRGQQVTLRCSPKSGHDTVSWYQQALGQGPQFIFQYYEEEERQRGNFPDRFSGHQFPNYSSELNVNALLLGDSALYLCASSLPSHRTSGDNYGYTFGSGTRLTVV.

This clonotype was seen at least ten times. The chain has TRBV3-1 and TRBJ1-2, with TRBD1 matching over 12 bases. This CDR3 is 14 amino acids long. Germline V gene lookup returns CDR1 LGHDT and CDR2 YNNKEL (reference sequence). The V gene end was trimmed by 6 bases and the J gene end by 7 bases; junction bases not matched to a gene: 6. CDR3 coding DNA: TGTGCCAGCAGAGGGACAGGGGGCGCTTCTGGCTACACCTTC. Protein sequence: CASRGTGGASGYTF.

This clonotype came up a few times. The chain combines TRBV30 with TRBJ2-2; D unresolved. Per germline, CDR1 GTSNPN and CDR2 SVGIG (reference sequence). The CDR3 consists of 16 residues. Trimming took off 2 bases at V and 6 bases at J, with 19 bases between the two ends. CDR3 bases: TGTGCCTGGAGTTTTGGGTGGCAGTCGGTATCCGGGGAGCTGTTTTTT. It yields the protein CAWSFGWQSVSGELFF.

In this sample, this clonotype turned up many times. The genes are TRBV12-3 or TRBV12-4 and TRBJ2-2, with unresolved D. Trimming cost V 8 bases and J 7 bases, with 17 bases left between them. The CDR3 extends over 14 amino acids. The CDR3, as DNA: TGTGCCAGCTGGGCCCAAATTTGGGGCGGGGAGCTGTTTTTT. Translation gives CASWAQIWGGELFF.

This clonotype has ten or more counts. The gene calls are TRBV4-1 and TRBJ1-2; 7 bases map to TRBD1. Germline V lookup: CDR1 MGHRA, CDR2 YSYEKL. Trimming at V came to 0 bases and at J to 8 bases, leaving 15 bases not matched to a gene. The CDR3 runs to 17 residues. CDR3 residues: CASSQEAGRTGGGGYTF. The CDR3 DNA sequence: TGCGCCAGCAGCCAAGAGGCCGGGAGGACAGGAGGGGGAGGCTACACCTTC.

This clonotype was found many times. The chain recombines TRBV7-2 with TRBJ2-3, with D possibly called TRBD1 or TRBD2 (6 bases each). In germline, CDR1 is SGHTA, CDR2 FQGNSA. The CDR3 contains 13 residues. V was cut by 8 bases and J by 3 bases, with 12 bases left in between. The CDR3 is CASEGGGTDTQYF. The CDR3 nucleotides are TGTGCCAGCGAGGGGGGAGGTACAGATACGCAGTATTTT.